This TCR beta chain was documented in a study of cytomegalovirus exposure and HLA in healthy donors. Study context: An earlier analysis found around 120 million unique TCR beta sequences from roughly 170 million T cells.

General observations from the study: Confirmation was obtained in vitro that a few CMV-associated chains are specific for CMV antigens. The authors enumerated 180 or so TCR beta chains as linked to cytomegalovirus. Serostatus for CMV was the only available immune exposure information.

For this clone: The target antigen is unknown. Other DNA sequences of this sample code for an identical CDR3.

The study ran its PCR with 60 Vbeta and 13 Jbeta primers. Profiled with immunoSEQ multiplex PCR; TCRdb holds only in-frame clones, not every one. The sample gives some 90,000 clones, approximately 80% of which show up once; about 3.9% is in the top ten. V lost 0 bases and J lost 6, with 9 bases in between. The CDR3 loop spans 13 amino acids. Germline values: CDR1 GTSNPN, CDR2 SVGIG (reference sequence). The chain links TRBV30 to TRBJ1-5, with TRBD1 as a possible D gene (5 bases). This sequence was found in a woman in her seventies in good health and CMV-seropositive. The material sequenced was PBMCs. CDR3 loop: CAWSVQGSQPQHF. The CDR3 DNA sequence: TGTGCCTGGAGTGTCCAGGGTAGTCAGCCCCAGCATTTT.